A selection of T cell receptor beta chains follows, all from one sample in a study of blood T cell repertoires in COVID-19. Assay: immunoSEQ multiplex PCR; the TCRdb copy retains only in-frame clones and omits some. The sample lists 88,000 or so clones, around 80% occurring once. Sequenced material: peripheral blood. The source is a man at least 80 years old with acute or convalescent COVID-19. CDR3s include the opening cysteine and the closing phenylalanine or tryptophan. The order of the fields is V gene, J gene, clone size, CDR3 protein. Only part of the rows carry a size: once, few, many, or a class if the clone is expanded.

v_call: TRBV4-1; j_call: TRBJ1-3; clone_size: -; cdr3_aa: CASSLQDSSSGNTIYF
v_call: TRBV6-6; j_call: TRBJ1-2; clone_size: -; cdr3_aa: CASTLTGLRGYTF
v_call: TRBV5-1; j_call: TRBJ1-1; clone_size: -; cdr3_aa: CASRFDRGGTEAFF
v_call: TRBV2; j_call: TRBJ1-2; clone_size: once; cdr3_aa: CASSEVTRGDGYTF
v_call: TRBV30; j_call: TRBJ2-7; clone_size: -; cdr3_aa: CAWHPDSTYEQYF
v_call: TRBV5-1; j_call: TRBJ2-5; clone_size: -; cdr3_aa: CASSLVGPSRETQYF
v_call: TRBV7-3; j_call: TRBJ2-7; clone_size: -; cdr3_aa: CASSSGGTSGYEQYF
v_call: TRBV7-3; j_call: TRBJ2-2; clone_size: few; cdr3_aa: CASKTSPRSGELFF
v_call: TRBV11-2; j_call: TRBJ1-5; clone_size: -; cdr3_aa: CASSRPGSNQPQHF
v_call: TRBV3-1/TRBV3-2; j_call: TRBJ1-2; clone_size: -; cdr3_aa: CASSSGESYGYTF
v_call: TRBV24-1; j_call: TRBJ2-1; clone_size: -; cdr3_aa: CATSDGTGMNEQFF
v_call: TRBV6-5; j_call: TRBJ1-3; clone_size: -; cdr3_aa: CASKSYPETIYF
v_call: TRBV27; j_call: TRBJ2-1; clone_size: -; cdr3_aa: CASSFRLLNEQFF
v_call: TRBV27; j_call: TRBJ1-2; clone_size: -; cdr3_aa: CASSRSGGYGYTF
v_call: TRBV3-1/TRBV3-2; j_call: TRBJ1-1; clone_size: -; cdr3_aa: CASSQQGDTEAFF
v_call: TRBV5-8; j_call: TRBJ1-6; clone_size: -; cdr3_aa: CASSADRSLRNSPLHF
v_call: TRBV7-9; j_call: TRBJ2-5; clone_size: -; cdr3_aa: CASSLVTGQETQYF
v_call: TRBV9; j_call: TRBJ2-7; clone_size: -; cdr3_aa: CASSNGENSYEQYF
v_call: TRBV5-1; j_call: TRBJ2-7; clone_size: once; cdr3_aa: CASSLWTGKDEQYF
v_call: TRBV19; j_call: TRBJ2-2; clone_size: -; cdr3_aa: CASGEQGASAGELFF
v_call: TRBV19; j_call: TRBJ2-7; clone_size: -; cdr3_aa: CASSINLGYEQYF
v_call: TRBV27; j_call: TRBJ1-2; clone_size: few; cdr3_aa: CASSAYRESDGYTF
v_call: TRBV9; j_call: TRBJ2-7; clone_size: -; cdr3_aa: CASSVEGDTTYEQYF
v_call: TRBV9; j_call: TRBJ1-1; clone_size: few; cdr3_aa: CASSPRMGDREIEAFF
v_call: TRBV15; j_call: TRBJ2-1; clone_size: -; cdr3_aa: CATSRGRGTYNEQFF
v_call: TRBV5-1; j_call: TRBJ1-6; clone_size: -; cdr3_aa: CASSLDGGNSPLHF
v_call: TRBV18; j_call: TRBJ1-1; clone_size: -; cdr3_aa: CASSLENRGRAFF
v_call: TRBV5-6; j_call: TRBJ1-1; clone_size: -; cdr3_aa: CASSFDSRGEAFF
v_call: TRBV6-1; j_call: TRBJ1-6; clone_size: few; cdr3_aa: CASSDLRGSPLHF
v_call: TRBV10-3; j_call: TRBJ1-5; clone_size: -; cdr3_aa: CAISGGPAGGANQPQHF
v_call: TRBV2; j_call: TRBJ1-5; clone_size: -; cdr3_aa: CASSRDRNGNQPQHF
v_call: TRBV7-3; j_call: TRBJ1-1; clone_size: once; cdr3_aa: CASSQGWSTEAFF
v_call: TRBV9; j_call: TRBJ2-3; clone_size: once; cdr3_aa: CASSVGGRGTDTQYF
v_call: TRBV10-2; j_call: TRBJ1-1; clone_size: -; cdr3_aa: CASRDRGGMNTEAFF
v_call: TRBV9; j_call: TRBJ1-2; clone_size: -; cdr3_aa: CASSVSDLGRGHGYTF
v_call: TRBV10-3; j_call: TRBJ2-3; clone_size: -; cdr3_aa: CAISRLLTDTQYF
v_call: TRBV4-1; j_call: TRBJ1-6; clone_size: few; cdr3_aa: CASSQVGGQGGSPLHF
v_call: TRBV3-1/TRBV3-2; j_call: TRBJ2-3; clone_size: -; cdr3_aa: CASSQDLTSGGSTDTQYF
v_call: TRBV5-6; j_call: TRBJ2-3; clone_size: -; cdr3_aa: CASSFSGVSDTQYF
v_call: TRBV12-3/TRBV12-4; j_call: TRBJ1-1; clone_size: -; cdr3_aa: CASSGGTGGRAFF
v_call: TRBV5-1; j_call: TRBJ1-2; clone_size: -; cdr3_aa: CASSQGSRYGYTF
v_call: TRBV30; j_call: TRBJ1-2; clone_size: -; cdr3_aa: CAWTGHSPQNYGYTF
v_call: TRBV6-5; j_call: TRBJ1-4; clone_size: -; cdr3_aa: CASTERQGGNEKLFF
v_call: TRBV2; j_call: TRBJ1-2; clone_size: -; cdr3_aa: CASSDKGVDYGYTF
v_call: TRBV9; j_call: TRBJ1-3; clone_size: -; cdr3_aa: CASSVDRGYGNTIYF
v_call: TRBV19; j_call: TRBJ1-2; clone_size: -; cdr3_aa: CASTDRDYGYTF
v_call: TRBV2; j_call: TRBJ1-5; clone_size: once; cdr3_aa: CASSVGGNRVGQPQHF
v_call: TRBV7-9; j_call: TRBJ1-4; clone_size: -; cdr3_aa: CASSPTGAGDEKLFF
v_call: TRBV10-3; j_call: TRBJ1-1; clone_size: -; cdr3_aa: CATSQGADTEAFF
v_call: TRBV18; j_call: TRBJ1-4; clone_size: -; cdr3_aa: CASSHGQGQGKLFF
v_call: TRBV2; j_call: TRBJ2-7; clone_size: -; cdr3_aa: CASSWTGRYEQYF
v_call: TRBV2; j_call: TRBJ1-2; clone_size: -; cdr3_aa: CASSVRTGDGYTF
v_call: TRBV7-9; j_call: TRBJ1-2; clone_size: -; cdr3_aa: CASSPDSYGYTF
v_call: TRBV28; j_call: TRBJ1-2; clone_size: -; cdr3_aa: CASSPPDYGYTF
v_call: TRBV21-1; j_call: TRBJ1-5; clone_size: -; cdr3_aa: CASSKRLTGTGGGKGSNQPQHF
v_call: TRBV18; j_call: TRBJ1-5; clone_size: -; cdr3_aa: CASSPRAGGTVAPQHF
v_call: TRBV10-2; j_call: TRBJ1-1; clone_size: -; cdr3_aa: CASSESKVARGPAEAFF
v_call: TRBV4-1; j_call: TRBJ1-3; clone_size: -; cdr3_aa: CASSQGYRGRSGNTIYF